The next 3 T cell receptor beta chains were all read from a single sample in a study of blood T cell repertoires in COVID-19. Sequencing used immunoSEQ multiplex PCR; TCRdb keeps in-frame clones, though not all of them. Here the sample spans under 300,000 clones, under 90% being singletons. The sequenced sample was PBMCs or T cells enriched from blood (not recorded which). The receptors originated from a woman aged 55-69 years who had recovered from COVID-19.

This rearrangement joins TRBV2 to TRBJ1-4; perhaps TRBD1 as D (6 bases). This CDR3 contains 13 residues. Trimming took off 7 bases at V and 12 bases at J, with 18 bases between the two ends. Germline CDR1 and CDR2: SNHLY and FYNNEI. This chain's CDR3 is CASNVGVRGELFF. CDR3 nucleotides: TGTGCCAGCAATGTAGGAGTCAGGGGAGAACTGTTTTTT. Based on the CDR3 plus reference TRBV2 and TRBJ1-4, the full variable domain is EPEVTQTPSHQVTQMGQEVILRCVPISNHLYFYWYRQILGQKVEFLVSFYNNEISEKSEIFDDQFSVERPDGSNFTLKIRSTKLEDSAMYFCASNVGVRGELFFGSGTQLSVL.

The J gene is TRBJ2-5, the V gene TRBV27, with a tentative D call TRBD1 (6 bases). The length of the CDR3 is 13 residues. Germline V gene lookup returns CDR1 MNHEY and CDR2 SMNVEV (reference sequence). Between the trimmed V and J ends, which lost 4 bases and 5 bases, there was a span of 11 bases. CDR3 bases: TGTGCCAGCAGTTCTCTCAGGGGTGAGACCCAGTACTTC. This sequence encodes CASSSLRGETQYF.

This rearrangement joins TRBV30 to TRBJ1-2, with D perhaps matching TRBD1 (6 bases). Germline V gives CDR1 GTSNPN, CDR2 SVGIG (reference sequence). Trimming pared 8 bases from V and 4 bases from J, leaving 14 bases between. The CDR3 extends over 12 amino acids. For the CDR3, the DNA is TGTGCCCTCGGGGGGGCCCTCTATGGCTACACCTTC. It codes for CALGGALYGYTF.